This entry lists 21 T cell receptor beta chains sequenced from one sample in a study of blood T cell repertoires in COVID-19. Only in-frame clones appear in the TCRdb table, and some are missing; sequencing was by immunoSEQ multiplex PCR. Of about 110,000 clones listed, 84% were seen once; the top ten hold under 7%. Sequencing was performed on peripheral blood. These receptors were collected from a woman between 45 and 65 years old with acute or convalescent COVID-19.

V and J are TRBV6-5 and TRBJ1-2; D is unresolved. The CDR3 contains 10 residues. Germline-derived CDR1 and CDR2 are MNHEY and SVGAGI. Trimming took 8 bases from V and 5 from J, leaving 6 bases between them. In DNA form, the CDR3 reads TGTGCCAGCGGCTCTTATGGCTACACCTTC. Residues: CASGSYGYTF.

This clone showed up just a few times. The V and J genes are TRBV16 and TRBJ2-4; the match to TRBD1 covers 7 bases. This CDR3 contains 13 residues. Germline-derived CDR1 and CDR2 are KGHSY and FQNENV. With V trimmed by 5 bases and J by 12 bases, 10 bases remained unmatched. CDR3 region: CASSSIDRANQYF. In DNA, the CDR3 is TGTGCCAGCAGCTCGATAGACAGGGCGAATCAGTACTTC. Supplemented by reference TRBV16 and TRBJ2-4, the full variable domain reads GEEVAQTPKHLVRGEGQKAKLYCAPIKGHSYVFWYQQVLKNEFKFLISFQNENVFDETGMPKERFSAKCLPNSPCSLEIQATKLEDSAVYFCASSSIDRANQYFGAGTRLSVL.

V gene TRBV19 combines with J gene TRBJ1-3; TRBD1 agrees at 8 bases. The germline V gene encodes CDR1 LNHDA and CDR2 SQIVND (reference sequence). This CDR3 has 21 amino acids. J was trimmed by 2 bases and V by 7 bases; bases with no gene match: 25. The CDR3 here is CASTRMANSDRVNSAGNTIYF. The CDR3 region has the DNA TGTGCCAGTACCCGTATGGCAAATTCGGACAGGGTTAATTCTGCTGGAAACACCATATATTTT.

The chain combines TRBV6-6 with TRBJ2-7, with TRBD2 identical over 7 bases. With 0 bases clipped from V and 12 bases from J, the junction kept 5 bases outside the gene matches. CDR1 is MNHNY and CDR2 is SVGAGI in the germline V gene (reference sequence). The CDR3 covers 12 residues. The CDR3 DNA reads TGTGCCAGCAGTTACTCCGGGGGGTCATGGTACTTC. Its translation: CASSYSGGSWYF.

This clone occurred a few times. The same CDR3 is also encoded by other DNA sequences in this sample. The gene calls are TRBV2 and TRBJ1-5; 7 bases align to TRBD1. J gave up 3 bases and V 6 bases, and 2 bases lay outside the gene matches. This CDR3 is 13 amino acids long. Germline V CDR1 and CDR2: SNHLY, FYNNEI. The CDR3 sequence is CASRTGPNQPQHF. As DNA, the CDR3 is TGTGCCAGCAGGACAGGGCCCAATCAGCCCCAGCATTTT.

The chain couples TRBV4-2 to TRBJ1-5; possible D gene TRBD1, 5 bases. The V end was cut by 4 bases, the J end by 7 bases, with 17 bases between. CDR1 LGHNA and CDR2 YNFKEQ come from the germline V gene. This CDR3 is 15 amino acids long. The CDR3 loop is CASSPRGAQGQPQHF. DNA for the CDR3: TGTGCCAGCAGCCCTCGAGGCGCCCAGGGACAGCCCCAGCATTTT.

The chain combines TRBV11-2 with TRBJ1-5; D is perhaps TRBD1 (5 bases). The CDR3 totals 17 residues. CDR1 and CDR2 from the germline V gene are SGHAT and FQNNGV. V was trimmed by 1 base and J by 4 bases, leaving 17 bases between them. Here the CDR3 DNA reads TGTGCCAGCAGCTTAGGGCAAAAGGCAGGGAGGAATCAGCCCCAGCATTTT. Its translation is CASSLGQKAGRNQPQHF.

The V and J genes are TRBV30 and TRBJ1-1; D is unclear. V was cut by 3 bases and J by 0 bases, with 8 bases left in between. Germline loops: CDR1 GTSNPN, CDR2 SVGIG (reference sequence). This CDR3 is 13 amino acids long. CDR3 DNA sequence: TGTGCCTGGAGCCCTTCTATGAACACTGAAGCTTTCTTT. This gives the protein CAWSPSMNTEAFF.

The rearrangement uses TRBV19 and TRBJ2-2; 7 nucleotides align to TRBD2. Germline CDR1 is LNHDA and CDR2 is SQIVND (reference sequence). The CDR3 has 21 residues. Losses at the gene ends were 2 bases for V and 3 bases for J; bases not matched to a gene: 21. CDR3 bases: TGTGCCAGTAGTATAACGGGAGGTCACCCCTACCTGCAGGGCTACACCGGGGAGCTGTTTTTT. The encoded protein is CASSITGGHPYLQGYTGELFF.

J is TRBJ2-7 and V is TRBV10-3, with 11 bases lining up with TRBD2. With 10 bases clipped from V and 3 bases from J, the junction kept 11 bases outside the gene matches. Per germline, CDR1 ENHRY and CDR2 SYGVKD. This CDR3 is built from 15 residues. The CDR3 DNA reads TGTGCCACTAGTCTTGGGCTAGCGGGGGGCTACGAGCAGTACTTC. Encoded protein: CATSLGLAGGYEQYF.

The chain couples TRBV27 to TRBJ1-2, with 9 bases identical to TRBD1. The CDR3 is 17 residues long. Germline loops: CDR1 MNHEY, CDR2 SMNVEV (reference sequence). After removal of 4 bases from V and 8 bases from J, the junction contained 17 bases not matched to a gene. The CDR3 region has the DNA TGTGCCAGCAGTTCGTTTGGAACGGGACAGGGTAGGTCGGGCTACACCTTC. It is translated as CASSSFGTGQGRSGYTF.

The chain is built from TRBV18 and TRBJ1-1; D gene ambiguous. There are 16 residues in the CDR3. The V gene's germline CDR1 is KGHSH and CDR2 LQKENI. V dropped 3 bases and J dropped 2 bases, with 16 bases sitting between them. CDR3 sequence: CASSPQASPLNTEAFF. CDR3 in DNA: TGTGCCAGCTCACCCCAAGCGTCCCCTTTAAACACTGAAGCTTTCTTT.

This chain connects TRBV5-1 to TRBJ2-3; 7 nucleotides agree with TRBD1. Germline V gene sequence: CDR1 SGHRS, CDR2 YFSETQ. This CDR3 has 15 amino acids. V was pared by 3 bases and J by 1 base, with 5 bases of the junction left unmatched. The chain's CDR3 is CASSSQGWGTDTQYF. In DNA, the CDR3 is TGCGCCAGCAGCTCACAGGGGTGGGGCACAGATACGCAGTATTTT.

J is TRBJ1-1 and V is TRBV12-5, with a possible D match to TRBD1 (6 bases). V lost 7 bases and J 4 bases, leaving 13 bases between the germline ends. The CDR3 covers 13 residues. The germline V gene encodes CDR1 LGHNT and CDR2 FRNRAP. CDR3: CASEKQGGTEAFF. The CDR3 DNA is TGTGCTAGTGAGAAACAAGGGGGCACTGAAGCTTTCTTT.

The rearrangement links TRBV6-1 to TRBJ2-5, with TRBD2 matching over 8 bases. Germline-derived CDR1 and CDR2 are MNHNS and SASEGT. V shed 3 bases and J 5 bases; nucleotides not matched to a gene: 5. This CDR3 has 14 residues. CDR3 protein: CASSDGGAGETQYF. For the CDR3, the DNA is TGTGCCAGCAGTGACGGGGGGGCCGGGGAGACCCAGTACTTC.

The rearrangement joins TRBV7-9 to TRBJ2-2; possibly TRBD2 for D (5 bases). Germline CDR1 is SEHNR and CDR2 is FQNEAQ (reference sequence). V was shortened by 5 bases and J by 5 bases, with 18 bases between the two germline ends. CDR3 length equals 16 residues. For the CDR3, the DNA is TGTGCCAGCAGCAGACTACCGAGTGGGGAAACCGGGGAGCTGTTTTTT. Protein sequence: CASSRLPSGETGELFF.

This clone appeared once. The V and J genes are TRBV6-5 and TRBJ1-1, with no clear D. CDR1 MNHEY and CDR2 SVGAGI come from the germline V gene. V gave up 4 bases and J gave up 0 bases, with 9 bases separating them. This CDR3 is built from 14 residues. The CDR3 loop reads CASSFGRMNTEAFF. The CDR3 nucleotides read TGTGCCAGCAGTTTCGGGAGGATGAACACTGAAGCTTTCTTT.

The J gene is TRBJ1-1, the V gene TRBV2; 7 bases match TRBD1. The CDR3 is 15 residues long. V shed 4 bases, J shed 0 bases, and the junction held 5 bases outside the gene matches. The germline gives CDR1 SNHLY, CDR2 FYNNEI. DNA for the CDR3: TGTGCCAGCAGTGCCAGGGGGATCGTGAACACTGAAGCTTTCTTT. Its protein product is CASSARGIVNTEAFF.

The gene calls are TRBV9 and TRBJ1-2; tentatively, D is TRBD1 (5 bases). The V end lost 4 bases, the J end lost 0 bases, and 10 bases lay between the germline ends. From germline, CDR1 is SGDLS and CDR2 YYNGEE. The CDR3 is made up of 14 amino acids. CDR3 in amino acids: CASSPRDSNYGYTF. The CDR3 nucleotides are TGTGCCAGCAGCCCCCGGGACTCTAACTATGGCTACACCTTC.

This clone was observed a few times. The V call is TRBV2, the J call TRBJ1-1, with TRBD1 as a possible D gene (6 bases). The V end was cut by 4 bases, the J end by 4 bases, with 10 bases between. CDR1 is SNHLY, CDR2 FYNNEI, per germline. The CDR3 length is 13 residues. Here the CDR3 DNA reads TGTGCCAGCAGTGTACAAGGGGGCACTGAAGCTTTCTTT. Residues: CASSVQGGTEAFF.

This clone came up a few times. CDR3 loop: CASSTSLRPQHF. The CDR3 DNA reads TGTGCCAGCAGTACCTCACTGCGGCCCCAGCATTTT. This rearrangement joins TRBV28 to TRBJ1-5, with D unresolved. Germline CDR1 is MDHEN and CDR2 is SYDVKM. Deletions cut 5 bases from V and 9 bases from J, with 11 bases between. The CDR3 runs to 12 residues.